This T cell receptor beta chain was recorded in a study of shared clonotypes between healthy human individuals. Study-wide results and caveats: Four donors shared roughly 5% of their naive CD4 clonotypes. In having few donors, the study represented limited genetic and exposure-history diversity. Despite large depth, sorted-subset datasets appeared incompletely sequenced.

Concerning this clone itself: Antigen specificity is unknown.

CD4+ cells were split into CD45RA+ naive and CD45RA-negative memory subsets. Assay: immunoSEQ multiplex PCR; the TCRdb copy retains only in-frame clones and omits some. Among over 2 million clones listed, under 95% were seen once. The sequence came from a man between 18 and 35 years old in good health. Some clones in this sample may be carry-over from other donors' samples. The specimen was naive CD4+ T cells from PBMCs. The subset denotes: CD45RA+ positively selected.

As DNA, the CDR3 is TGCAGCGCCGGAGGCGTCCTCAATAAACCCACAGATACGCAGTATTTT. Protein sequence: CSAGGVLNKPTDTQYF. The rearrangement uses TRBV29-1 and TRBJ2-3, with D possibly TRBD2 on 5 matching bases. This CDR3 has 16 residues. V gave up 7 bases and J gave up 2 bases, with 22 bases separating them. CDR1 is SQVTM, CDR2 ANQGSEA, per germline.